In this sample, the clone carrying this T cell receptor (beta chain) turned up a few times. Its antigen is not known. This entry belongs to a study of shared clonotypes between healthy human individuals. Study-wide results and caveats: A handful of donors had 4% to 6.5% of their naive CD4 clonotypes in common.

A deep-level run was used for the assay. The authors' processing: Junction-only sequences produced by ImmunoSEQ had no quality scores, so filtering differed. Libraries were prepared by immunoSEQ multiplex PCR; TCRdb keeps only in-frame clonotypes and omits some of them. That table furnishes V, J and clone size, whereas the DNA furnished D and trimming. Counted here are approximately 2,000,000 clones, 85% to 95% occurring once; the ten biggest clones make up 0.37%. Looked up from germline, CDR1 is MNHEY and CDR2 is SMNVEV (reference sequence). V dropped 1 base and J dropped 1 base, with 14 bases sitting between them. This CDR3 has 17 residues.

The chain joins TRBV27 to TRBJ1-5; D is unclear. The sequence derives from a man between 18 and 29 years old in good health. Some clones in this sample may be carry-over from other donors' samples. Source material: naive CD4+ T cells from PBMCs. Indicated subset: CD45RA+ positively selected. This chain's CDR3 is CASSLYDTGRSNQPQHF. The CDR3 DNA reads TGTGCCAGCAGTTTATATGACACGGGGAGAAGCAATCAGCCCCAGCATTTT.